The clone carrying this T cell receptor beta chain has a single count. This sample stems from a study of shared clonotypes between healthy human individuals. Terminally differentiated effector memory CD45RA+ cells were excluded by CCR7 positive selection of CD45RO-negative cells. The data were produced by immunoSEQ multiplex PCR, yet TCRdb's version contains in-frame clones alone and is incomplete. The sample yields about 2.2 million clones, just over 90% seen once. V lost 1 base, J lost 5 bases, and 7 bases stayed unmatched. CDR3 length: 15 residues. The germline V gene encodes CDR1 SGHVS and CDR2 FQNEAQ.

This chain uses TRBV7-8 with TRBJ1-2, with TRBD1 matching over 7 bases. Source material: naive CD8+ T cells from PBMCs. This sequence was found in a man younger than 35 in good health. Some clones in this sample may be carry-over from other donors' samples. CDR3 sequence: CASSLEGAGNYGYTF. DNA of the CDR3: TGTGCCAGCAGCTTAGAGGGGGCGGGTAATTATGGCTACACCTTC.